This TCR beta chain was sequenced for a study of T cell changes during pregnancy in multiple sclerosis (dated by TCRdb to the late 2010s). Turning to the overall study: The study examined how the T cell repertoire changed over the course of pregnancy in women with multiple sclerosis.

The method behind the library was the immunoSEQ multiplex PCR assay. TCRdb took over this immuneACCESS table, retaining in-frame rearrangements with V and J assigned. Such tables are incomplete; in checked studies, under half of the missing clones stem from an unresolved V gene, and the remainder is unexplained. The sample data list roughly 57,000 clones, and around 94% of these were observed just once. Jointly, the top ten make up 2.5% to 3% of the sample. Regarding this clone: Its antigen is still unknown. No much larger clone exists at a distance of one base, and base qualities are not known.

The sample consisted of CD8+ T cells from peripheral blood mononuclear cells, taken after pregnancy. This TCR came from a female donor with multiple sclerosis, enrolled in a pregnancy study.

The CDR3 region reads CASSPSSGQVEAFF. Read as DNA, the sequence is TGTGCCAGCAGCCCCTCCTCTGGACAAGTAGAAGCTTTCTTT. The rearrangement combines TRBV7-9 with TRBJ1-1; the D segment could be TRBD1, given 5 matching bases. V and J lose 5 bases and 8 bases, and a span of 18 bases separates them. From the cysteine up to the phenylalanine, the CDR3 has a length of 14 residues. Left in the record is the CDR3 DNA by itself, 42 bases read in frame from the first base. Sequences SEHNR (CDR1) and FQNEAQ (CDR2) are obtained from the germline V gene (reference sequence).